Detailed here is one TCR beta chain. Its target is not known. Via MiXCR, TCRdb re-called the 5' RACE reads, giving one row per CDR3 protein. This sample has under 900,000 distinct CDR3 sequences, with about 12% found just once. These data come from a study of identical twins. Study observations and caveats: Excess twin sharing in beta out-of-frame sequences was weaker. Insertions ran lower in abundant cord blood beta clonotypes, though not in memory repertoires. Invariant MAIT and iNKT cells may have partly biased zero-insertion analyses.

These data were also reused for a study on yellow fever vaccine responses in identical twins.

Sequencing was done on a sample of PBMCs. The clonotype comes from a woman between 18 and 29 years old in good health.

The CDR3 reads CATTTGGNEQFF. The CDR3 bases are TGTGCCACCACGACAGGGGGCAATGAGCAGTTCTTC. The chain combines TRBV15 with TRBJ2-1; 9 nucleotides align to TRBD1. The V gene end was trimmed by 7 bases and the J gene end by 6 bases; junction bases not matched to a gene: 1. The CDR3 length is 12 residues. The V gene's germline CDR1 is LNHNV and CDR2 YYDKDF (reference sequence).